This TCR beta chain was recorded in a study of technical replicates of blood from a handful of donors. CDR1 and CDR2 from the germline V gene are SGHNT and YYREEE (reference sequence). CDR3 length: 14 amino acids. V shed 3 bases, J shed 6 bases, and the junction held 3 bases outside the gene matches. The protocol was immunoSEQ multiplex PCR, while the TCRdb copy is restricted to in-frame clones and leaves out a portion. The repertoire holds 91,000 or so clones, 95% seen once, with 0.2% to 0.3% in the top ten. Sequencing was done on a sample of T cells isolated from PBMCs. This chain uses TRBV5-4 with TRBJ2-7; TRBD2 agrees at 13 bases. The source is a human donor in good health. CDR3 amino acids: CASSWGLAGSEQYF. CDR3 nucleotides: TGTGCCAGCAGCTGGGGACTAGCGGGAAGCGAGCAGTACTTC.